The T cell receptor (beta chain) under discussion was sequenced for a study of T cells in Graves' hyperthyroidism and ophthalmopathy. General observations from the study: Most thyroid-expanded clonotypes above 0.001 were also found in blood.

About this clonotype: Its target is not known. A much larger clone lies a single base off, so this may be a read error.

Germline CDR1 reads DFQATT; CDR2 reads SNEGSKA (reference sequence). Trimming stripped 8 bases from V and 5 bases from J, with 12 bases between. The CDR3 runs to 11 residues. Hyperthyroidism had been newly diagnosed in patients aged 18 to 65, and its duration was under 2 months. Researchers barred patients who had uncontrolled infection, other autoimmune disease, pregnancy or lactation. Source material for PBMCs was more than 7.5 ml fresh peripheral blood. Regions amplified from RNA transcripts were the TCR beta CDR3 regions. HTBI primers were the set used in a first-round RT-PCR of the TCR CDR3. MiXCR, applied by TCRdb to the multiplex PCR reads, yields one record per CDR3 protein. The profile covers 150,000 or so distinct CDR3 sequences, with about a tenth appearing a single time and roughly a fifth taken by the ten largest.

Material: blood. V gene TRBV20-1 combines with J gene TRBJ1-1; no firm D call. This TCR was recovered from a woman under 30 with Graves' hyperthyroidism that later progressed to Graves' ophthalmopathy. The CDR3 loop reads CSTNRHTEAFF. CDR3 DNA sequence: TGCAGTACTAACCGACATACTGAAGCTTTCTTT.